This TCR beta chain was observed in a study of T cell changes during pregnancy in multiple sclerosis. Only in-frame clones appear in the TCRdb table, and some are missing; sequencing was by immunoSEQ multiplex PCR. The sample comprises about 72,000 clones, about 90% of which are singletons, and more than 0.75% rests with the top ten. The CDR3 is made up of 14 amino acids. Germline CDR1 reads MDHEN; CDR2 reads SYDVKM. V was cut by 5 bases and J by 0 bases, with 11 bases left in between. Only one count was recorded for this clone. Sequencing used peripheral blood, obtained in the second trimester of pregnancy. The chain uses TRBV28 and TRBJ2-7; weak D call: TRBD1 (5 bases). This TCR came from a female donor with multiple sclerosis, enrolled in a pregnancy study. Here the CDR3 reads CASSGQGRSYEQYF. CDR3 coding DNA: TGTGCCAGCAGTGGGCAGGGCCGCTCCTACGAGCAGTACTTC.